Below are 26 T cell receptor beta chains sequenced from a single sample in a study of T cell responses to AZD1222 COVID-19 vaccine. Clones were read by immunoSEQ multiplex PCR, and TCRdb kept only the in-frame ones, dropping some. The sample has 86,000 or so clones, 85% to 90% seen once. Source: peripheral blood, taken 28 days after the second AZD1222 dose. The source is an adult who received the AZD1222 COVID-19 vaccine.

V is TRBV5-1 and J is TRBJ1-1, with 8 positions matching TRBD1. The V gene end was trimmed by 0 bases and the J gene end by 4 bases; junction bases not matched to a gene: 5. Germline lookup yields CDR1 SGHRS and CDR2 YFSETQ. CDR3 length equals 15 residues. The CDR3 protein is CASSLVAGGGTEAFF. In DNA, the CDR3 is TGCGCCAGCAGCTTGGTAGCAGGGGGCGGCACTGAAGCTTTCTTT.

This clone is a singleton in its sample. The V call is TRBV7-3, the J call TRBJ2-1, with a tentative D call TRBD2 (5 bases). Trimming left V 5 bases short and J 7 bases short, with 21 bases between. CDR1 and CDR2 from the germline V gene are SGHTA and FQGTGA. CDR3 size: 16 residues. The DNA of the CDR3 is TGTGCCAGCAGCCCCCCGGGGAGTTCTCGTGGGAATGAGCAGTTCTTC. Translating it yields CASSPPGSSRGNEQFF.

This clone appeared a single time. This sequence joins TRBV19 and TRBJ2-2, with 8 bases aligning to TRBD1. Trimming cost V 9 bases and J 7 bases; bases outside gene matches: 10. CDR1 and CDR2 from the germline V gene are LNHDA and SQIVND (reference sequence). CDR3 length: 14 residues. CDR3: CASGRRQGFGELFF. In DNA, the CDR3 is TGTGCCAGCGGCCGCCGACAGGGGTTCGGGGAGCTGTTTTTT.

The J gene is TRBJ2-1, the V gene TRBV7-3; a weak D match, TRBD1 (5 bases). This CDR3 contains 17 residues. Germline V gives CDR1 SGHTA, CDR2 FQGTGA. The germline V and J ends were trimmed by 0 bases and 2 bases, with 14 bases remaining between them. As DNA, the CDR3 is TGTGCCAGCAGCTTAACGGGGCCGGGTCAGACCTACAATGAGCAGTTCTTC. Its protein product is CASSLTGPGQTYNEQFF.

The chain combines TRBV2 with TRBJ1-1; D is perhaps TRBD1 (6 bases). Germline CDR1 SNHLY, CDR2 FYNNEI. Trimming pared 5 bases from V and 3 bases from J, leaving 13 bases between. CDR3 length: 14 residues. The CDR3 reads CASSTQRTDTEAFF. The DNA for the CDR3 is TGTGCCAGCAGTACCCAGAGGACAGACACTGAAGCTTTCTTT.

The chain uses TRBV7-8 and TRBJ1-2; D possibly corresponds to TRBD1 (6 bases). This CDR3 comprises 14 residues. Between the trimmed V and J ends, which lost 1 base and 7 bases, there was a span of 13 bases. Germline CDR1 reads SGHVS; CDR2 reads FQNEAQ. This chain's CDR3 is CASSLERQGPGYTF. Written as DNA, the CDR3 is TGTGCCAGCAGCTTAGAGCGGCAGGGGCCTGGCTACACCTTC.

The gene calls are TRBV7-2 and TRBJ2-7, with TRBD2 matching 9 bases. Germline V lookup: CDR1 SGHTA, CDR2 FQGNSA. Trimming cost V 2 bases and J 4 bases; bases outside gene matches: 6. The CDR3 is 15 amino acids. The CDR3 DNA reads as TGTGCCAGCAGCTTAAGGGCTAGCGGGAATTACGAGCAGTACTTC. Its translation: CASSLRASGNYEQYF.

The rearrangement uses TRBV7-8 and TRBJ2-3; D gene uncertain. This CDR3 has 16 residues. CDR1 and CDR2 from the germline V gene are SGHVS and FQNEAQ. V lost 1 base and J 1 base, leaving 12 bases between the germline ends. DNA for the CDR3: TGTGCCAGCAGCTTAGTACCCGGGTACCGCACAGATACGCAGTATTTT. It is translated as CASSLVPGYRTDTQYF.

The CDR3 loop is CASSRGAPGDQPQHF. CDR3 nucleotides: TGTGCCAGCAGTCGGGGGGCGCCGGGGGATCAGCCCCAGCATTTT. The rearrangement links TRBV27 to TRBJ1-5; perhaps TRBD1 as D (6 bases). V was shortened by 5 bases and J by 5 bases, with 16 bases between the two germline ends. Germline V gene lookup returns CDR1 MNHEY and CDR2 SMNVEV (reference sequence). The CDR3 has 15 amino acids.

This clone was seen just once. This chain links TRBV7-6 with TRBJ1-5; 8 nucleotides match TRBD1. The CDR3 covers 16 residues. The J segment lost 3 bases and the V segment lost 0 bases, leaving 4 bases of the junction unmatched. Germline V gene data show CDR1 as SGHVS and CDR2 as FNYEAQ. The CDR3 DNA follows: TGTGCCAGCAGCTTAGCACAGGGGGGCCTCAATCAGCCCCAGCATTTT. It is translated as CASSLAQGGLNQPQHF. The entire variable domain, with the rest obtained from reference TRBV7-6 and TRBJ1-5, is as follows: GAGVSQSPRYKVTKRGQDVALRCDPISGHVSLYWYRQALGQGPEFLTYFNYEAQQDKSGLPNDRFSAERPEGSISTLTIQRTEQRDSAMYRCASSLAQGGLNQPQHFGDGTRLSIL.

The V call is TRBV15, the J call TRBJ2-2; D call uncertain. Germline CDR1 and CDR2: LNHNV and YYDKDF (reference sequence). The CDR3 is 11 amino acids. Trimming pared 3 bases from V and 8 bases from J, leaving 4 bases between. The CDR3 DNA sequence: TGTGCCACCAGCAGGGTTGGGGAGCTGTTTTTT. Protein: CATSRVGELFF.

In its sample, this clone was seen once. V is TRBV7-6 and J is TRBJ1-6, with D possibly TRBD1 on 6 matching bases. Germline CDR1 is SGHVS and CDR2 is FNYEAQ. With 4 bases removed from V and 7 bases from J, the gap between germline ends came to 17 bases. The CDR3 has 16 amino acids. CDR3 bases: TGTGCCAGCAGCTCCCTAGGGGGGGCTGGGAATTCACCCCTCCACTTT. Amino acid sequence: CASSSLGGAGNSPLHF.

The CDR3 is CASSPRLAGGSYNEQFF. The CDR3 DNA follows: TGTGCCAGTAGTCCAAGACTAGCGGGGGGCTCCTACAATGAGCAGTTCTTC. The chain links TRBV19 to TRBJ2-1; 13 nucleotides match TRBD2. The CDR3 is 17 residues long. V lost 5 bases and J lost 0; bases outside the gene matches: 4. The V gene's germline CDR1 is LNHDA and CDR2 SQIVND (reference sequence).

The CDR3 is CASSLGPYTDTQYF. The CDR3 coding sequence is TGTGCCAGCAGTTTGGGTCCCTACACAGATACGCAGTATTTT. V and J are TRBV7-9 and TRBJ2-3; D gene unclear. CDR3 size: 14 residues. Trimming removed 6 bases from V and 2 bases from J, with 12 bases in between. Germline values: CDR1 SEHNR, CDR2 FQNEAQ (reference sequence). The variable domain in full, completed from reference TRBV7-9 and TRBJ2-3, reads DTGVSQNPRHKITKRGQNVTFRCDPISEHNRLYWYRQTLGQGPEFLTYFQNEAQLEKSRLLSDRFSAERPKGSFSTLEIQRTEQGDSAMYLCASSLGPYTDTQYFGPGTRLTVL.

CDR3 region: CASHSRDAEAFF. The CDR3 coding sequence is TGTGCCAGCCATTCGAGGGACGCTGAAGCTTTCTTT. The J gene is TRBJ1-1, the V gene TRBV28, with D possibly TRBD1 on 5 matching bases. The CDR3 extends over 12 amino acids. Trimming pared 8 bases from V and 6 bases from J, leaving 13 bases between. From germline, CDR1 is MDHEN and CDR2 SYDVKM.

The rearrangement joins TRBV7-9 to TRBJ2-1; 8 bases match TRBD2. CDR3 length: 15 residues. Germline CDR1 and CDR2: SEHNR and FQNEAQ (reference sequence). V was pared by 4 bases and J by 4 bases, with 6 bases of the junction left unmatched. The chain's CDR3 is CASSSREDGYNEQFF. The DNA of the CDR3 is TGTGCCAGCAGCTCGCGGGAGGACGGGTACAATGAGCAGTTCTTC.

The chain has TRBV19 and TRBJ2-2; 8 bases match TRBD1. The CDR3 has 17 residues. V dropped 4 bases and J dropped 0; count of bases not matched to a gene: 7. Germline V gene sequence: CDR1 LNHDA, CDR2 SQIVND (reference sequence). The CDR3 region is CASSTSPGQANTGELFF. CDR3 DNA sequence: TGTGCCAGTAGTACTAGCCCGGGACAGGCGAACACCGGGGAGCTGTTTTTT.

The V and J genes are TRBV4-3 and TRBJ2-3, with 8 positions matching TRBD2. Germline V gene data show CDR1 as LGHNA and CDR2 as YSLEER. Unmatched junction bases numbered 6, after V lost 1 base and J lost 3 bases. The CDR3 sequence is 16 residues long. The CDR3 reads CASSQGAERETDTQYF. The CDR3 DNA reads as TGCGCCAGCAGCCAAGGGGCCGAGCGGGAGACAGATACGCAGTATTTT.

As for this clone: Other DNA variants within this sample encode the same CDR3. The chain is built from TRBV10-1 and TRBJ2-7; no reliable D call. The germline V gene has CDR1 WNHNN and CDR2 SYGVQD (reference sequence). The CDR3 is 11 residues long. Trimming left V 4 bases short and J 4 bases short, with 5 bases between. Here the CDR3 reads CASSAGYEQYF. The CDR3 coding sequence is TGCGCCAGCAGTGCTGGGTACGAGCAGTACTTC.

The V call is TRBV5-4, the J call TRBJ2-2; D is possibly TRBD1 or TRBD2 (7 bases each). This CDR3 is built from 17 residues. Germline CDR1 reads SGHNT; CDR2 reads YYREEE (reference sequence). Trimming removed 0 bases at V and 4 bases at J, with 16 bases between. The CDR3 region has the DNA TGTGCCAGCAGCTTGGGAGGGCCAGGGGGGGGCACCGGGGAGCTGTTTTTT. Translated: CASSLGGPGGGTGELFF.

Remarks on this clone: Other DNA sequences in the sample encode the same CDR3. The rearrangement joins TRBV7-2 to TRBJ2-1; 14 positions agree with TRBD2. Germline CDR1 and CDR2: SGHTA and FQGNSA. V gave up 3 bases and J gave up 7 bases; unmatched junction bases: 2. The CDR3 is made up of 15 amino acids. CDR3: CASSLGLAGVNEQFF. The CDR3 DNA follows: TGTGCCAGCAGCTTGGGACTAGCGGGAGTTAATGAGCAGTTCTTC.

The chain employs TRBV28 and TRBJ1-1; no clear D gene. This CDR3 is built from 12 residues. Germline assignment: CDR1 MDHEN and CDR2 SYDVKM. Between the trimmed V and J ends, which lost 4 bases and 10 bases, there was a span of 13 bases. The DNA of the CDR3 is TGTGCCAGCAGTTCAAACACAAGAGGAGCTTTCTTT. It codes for CASSSNTRGAFF.

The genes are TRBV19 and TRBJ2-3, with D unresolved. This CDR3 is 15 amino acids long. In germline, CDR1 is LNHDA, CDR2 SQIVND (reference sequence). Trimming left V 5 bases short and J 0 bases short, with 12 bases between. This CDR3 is CASSGVSPSTDTQYF. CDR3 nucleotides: TGTGCCAGTAGTGGGGTCTCCCCTAGCACAGATACGCAGTATTTT.

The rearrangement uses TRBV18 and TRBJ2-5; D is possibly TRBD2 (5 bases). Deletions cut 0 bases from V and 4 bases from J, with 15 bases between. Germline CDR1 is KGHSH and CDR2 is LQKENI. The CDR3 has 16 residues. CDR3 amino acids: CASSPPVRLPGETQYF. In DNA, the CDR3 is TGTGCCAGCTCACCACCGGTTAGACTACCGGGAGAGACCCAGTACTTC.

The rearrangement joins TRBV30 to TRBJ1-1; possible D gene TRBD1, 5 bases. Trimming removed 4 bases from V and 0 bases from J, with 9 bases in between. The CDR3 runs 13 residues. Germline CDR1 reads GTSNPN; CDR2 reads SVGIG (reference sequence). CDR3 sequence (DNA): TGTGCCTGGAATGGGGACTTGAACACTGAAGCTTTCTTT. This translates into CAWNGDLNTEAFF.

This CDR3 is CASSLGGTSTDTQYF. The CDR3 DNA sequence: TGCGCCAGCAGCTTAGGGGGGACCAGCACAGATACGCAGTATTTT. The V and J genes are TRBV5-1 and TRBJ2-3, with D perhaps being TRBD1 or TRBD2 (6 bases each). In germline, CDR1 is SGHRS, CDR2 YFSETQ. V dropped 2 bases and J dropped 0 bases, with 10 bases sitting between them. This CDR3 spans 15 amino acids.